These 14 T cell receptor beta chains came from one sample sequenced in a study of blood T cell repertoires in COVID-19. Measured with immunoSEQ multiplex PCR; TCRdb has only the in-frame clones, and not every one. The sample has about 70,000 clones; 65% to 90% are singletons. Material: peripheral blood. Receptors originate from a man younger than 45 with COVID-19, enrolled during active disease.

CDR3: CASSQAKGLTQYF. The CDR3 DNA follows: TGTGCCAGCAGCCAAGCCAAGGGACTCACGCAGTATTTT. V usage is TRBV14 and J usage is TRBJ2-3; weak D call: TRBD2 (6 bases). V was pared by 1 base and J by 9 bases, with 11 bases between. The CDR3 has 13 amino acids. CDR1 is SGHDN and CDR2 is FVKESK in the germline V gene.

This clone was found once. V usage is TRBV10-3 and J usage is TRBJ2-3, with D unresolved. Trimming cost V 6 bases and J 1 base, with 8 bases left between them. The CDR3 is 13 amino acids. The germline V gene encodes CDR1 ENHRY and CDR2 SYGVKD. The CDR3 bases are TGTGCCATCAGCCCGACTGGCACAGATACGCAGTATTTT. Amino acid sequence: CAISPTGTDTQYF.

This clone was observed a single time. This rearrangement joins TRBV6-5 to TRBJ2-7; no reliable D call. CDR1 is MNHEY and CDR2 is SVGAGI in the germline V gene. V lost 6 bases to trimming and J lost 3 bases, with 6 bases between them. The CDR3 has 11 residues. CDR3 in amino acids: CASRSRYEQYF. The CDR3 bases are TGTGCCAGCAGATCTCGCTACGAGCAGTACTTC.

The chain uses TRBV11-2 and TRBJ1-2, with D hard to call. The CDR3 is made up of 11 amino acids. Trimming took 5 bases from V and 6 from J, leaving 7 bases between them. Germline V gene data show CDR1 as SGHAT and CDR2 as FQNNGV. Written as DNA, the CDR3 is TGTGCCAGCAGCCAATGGCATGGCTACACCTTC. It translates to CASSQWHGYTF. Complete variable domain (other parts from reference TRBV11-2 and TRBJ1-2): EAGVAQSPRYKIIEKRQSVAFWCNPISGHATLYWYQQILGQGPKLLIQFQNNGVVDDSQLPKDRFSAERLKGVDSTLKIQPAKLEDSAVYLCASSQWHGYTFGSGTRLTVV.

This chain's CDR3 is CAWSVLGGRETQYF. CDR3 DNA: TGTGCCTGGAGTGTACTCGGGGGGCGAGAGACCCAGTACTTC. The J gene is TRBJ2-5, the V gene TRBV30; D might be TRBD2 (7 bases). CDR1 GTSNPN and CDR2 SVGIG come from the germline V gene (reference sequence). This CDR3 region has 14 residues. Trimming cost V 0 bases and J 4 bases, with 12 bases left between them.

This sequence joins TRBV7-8 and TRBJ2-2; D is perhaps TRBD1 (6 bases). CDR3 size: 16 residues. Germline V gives CDR1 SGHVS, CDR2 FQNEAQ. Trimming pared 3 bases from V and 2 bases from J, leaving 13 bases between. CDR3 region: CASSLSRGYNTGELFF. The CDR3, as DNA: TGTGCCAGCAGCTTGAGCAGGGGTTATAACACCGGGGAGCTGTTTTTT.

The chain is built from TRBV5-1 and TRBJ2-7, with unresolved D. V shed 0 bases and J shed 2 bases, with 6 bases lying between them. Germline V gene data show CDR1 as SGHRS and CDR2 as YFSETQ. The CDR3 extends over 13 amino acids. CDR3 residues: CASSLEQTYEQYF. DNA of the CDR3: TGCGCCAGCAGCTTGGAACAGACCTACGAGCAGTACTTC.

V usage is TRBV5-6 and J usage is TRBJ2-1; 9 bases fit TRBD2. Trimming removed 4 bases from V and 8 bases from J; junction bases left unmatched: 10. Looked up from germline, CDR1 is SGHDT and CDR2 is YYEEEE. This CDR3 is built from 15 residues. This chain's CDR3 is CASSIFSGRGYEQFF. The CDR3 DNA follows: TGTGCCAGCAGCATATTTAGCGGGAGAGGGTATGAGCAGTTCTTC.

The chain has TRBV14 and TRBJ2-1, with 7 bases fitting TRBD2. CDR1 and CDR2 from the germline V gene are SGHDN and FVKESK. J lost 9 bases, V lost 4 bases, and 6 bases had no gene match. The CDR3 spans 13 residues. The CDR3 DNA follows: TGTGCCAGCAGCCGCGACCGCGGGGGTGAGCAGTTCTTC. This sequence encodes CASSRDRGGEQFF.

This clone was observed a single time. The chain carries TRBV3-1 (or the pseudogene TRBV3-2) and TRBJ2-1, with 15 bases lining up with TRBD2. Trimming took 0 bases from V and 10 from J; bases not matched to a gene: 7. The CDR3 is made up of 17 amino acids. Germline V gene data show CDR1 as LGHDT and CDR2 as YNNKEL (reference sequence). CDR3 nucleotides: TGTGCCAGCAGCCAAGATAAGAGGACTAGCGGGAGGGCCGAGCAGTTCTTC. Its protein product is CASSQDKRTSGRAEQFF.

This sequence joins TRBV18 and TRBJ2-5, with 7 bases that match TRBD2. There are 12 residues in the CDR3. V gave up 6 bases and J gave up 2 bases; unmatched junction bases: 0. Germline V CDR1 and CDR2: KGHSH, LQKENI. The CDR3 sequence is CASSGLQETQYF. The CDR3 DNA is TGTGCCAGCTCGGGACTACAAGAGACCCAGTACTTC. Based on the CDR3 plus reference TRBV18 and TRBJ2-5, the full variable domain is NAGVMQNPRHLVRRRGQEARLRCSPMKGHSHVYWYRQLPEEGLKFMVYLQKENIIDESGMPKERFSAEFPKEGPSILRIQQVVRGDSAAYFCASSGLQETQYFGPGTRLLVL.

This clone was observed a handful of times. The CDR3 DNA reads TGTGCCAGCAGCCGGGACTACAATCAGCCCCAGCATTTT. Amino acid sequence: CASSRDYNQPQHF. This sequence joins TRBV27 and TRBJ1-5; a weak D match, TRBD1 (5 bases). The V end was cut by 6 bases, the J end by 3 bases, with 9 bases between. The CDR3 totals 13 residues. CDR1 MNHEY and CDR2 SMNVEV come from the germline V gene (reference sequence).

V usage is TRBV29-1 and J usage is TRBJ2-7; TRBD1 matches at 7 bases. Germline CDR1 is SQVTM and CDR2 is ANQGSEA. After removal of 7 bases from V and 3 bases from J, the junction contained 6 bases not matched to a gene. This CDR3 has 12 amino acids. The CDR3: CSAVQGSYEQYF. CDR3 DNA: TGCAGCGCCGTACAGGGGAGCTACGAGCAGTACTTC.

This CDR3 reads CASSLAEKSYGYTF. In nucleotides, the CDR3 is TGTGCCAGCAGCTTAGCCGAGAAGAGCTATGGCTACACCTTC. The chain has TRBV7-9 and TRBJ1-2; D is unresolved. CDR3 size: 14 residues. The germline V gene encodes CDR1 SEHNR and CDR2 FQNEAQ (reference sequence). Deletions cut 0 bases from V and 4 bases from J, with 9 bases between.